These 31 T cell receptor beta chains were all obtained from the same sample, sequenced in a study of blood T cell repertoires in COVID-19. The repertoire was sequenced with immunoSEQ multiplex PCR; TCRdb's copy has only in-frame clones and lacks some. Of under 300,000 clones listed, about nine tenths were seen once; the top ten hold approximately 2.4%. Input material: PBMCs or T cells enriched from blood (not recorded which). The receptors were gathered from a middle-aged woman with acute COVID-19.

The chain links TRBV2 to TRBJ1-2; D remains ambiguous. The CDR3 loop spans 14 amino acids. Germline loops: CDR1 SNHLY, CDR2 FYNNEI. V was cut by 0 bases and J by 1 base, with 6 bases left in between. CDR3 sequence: CASSEAQLNYGYTF. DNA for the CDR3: TGTGCCAGCAGTGAAGCACAGCTTAACTATGGCTACACCTTC.

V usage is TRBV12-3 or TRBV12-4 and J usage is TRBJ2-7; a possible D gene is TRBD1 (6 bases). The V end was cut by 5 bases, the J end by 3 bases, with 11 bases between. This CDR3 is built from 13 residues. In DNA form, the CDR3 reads TGTGCCAGCAGTCCCGGGACACTCTACGAGCAGTACTTC. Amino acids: CASSPGTLYEQYF.

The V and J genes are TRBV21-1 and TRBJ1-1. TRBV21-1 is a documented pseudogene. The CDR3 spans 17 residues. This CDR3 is CASSKGPGKSDYTEAFF. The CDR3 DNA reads TGTGCCAGCAGCAAAGGTCCTGGCAAAAGCGATTACACTGAAGCTTTCTTT.

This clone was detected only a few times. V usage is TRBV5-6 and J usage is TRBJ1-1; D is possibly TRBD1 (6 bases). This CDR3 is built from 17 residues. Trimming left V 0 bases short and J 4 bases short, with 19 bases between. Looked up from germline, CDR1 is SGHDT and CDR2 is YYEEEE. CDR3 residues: CASSLAGRGARSTEAFF. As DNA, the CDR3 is TGTGCCAGCAGCTTGGCTGGGAGGGGGGCGCGGAGCACTGAAGCTTTCTTT.

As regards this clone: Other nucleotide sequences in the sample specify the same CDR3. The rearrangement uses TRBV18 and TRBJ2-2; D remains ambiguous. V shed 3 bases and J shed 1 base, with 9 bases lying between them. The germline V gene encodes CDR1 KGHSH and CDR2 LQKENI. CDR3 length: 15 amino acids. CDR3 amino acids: CASSPRQVNTGELFF. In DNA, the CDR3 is TGTGCCAGCTCACCCCGGCAGGTGAACACCGGGGAGCTGTTTTTT. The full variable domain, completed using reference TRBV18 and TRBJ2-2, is NAGVMQNPRHLVRRRGQEARLRCSPMKGHSHVYWYRQLPEEGLKFMVYLQKENIIDESGMPKERFSAEFPKEGPSILRIQQVVRGDSAAYFCASSPRQVNTGELFFGEGSRLTVL.

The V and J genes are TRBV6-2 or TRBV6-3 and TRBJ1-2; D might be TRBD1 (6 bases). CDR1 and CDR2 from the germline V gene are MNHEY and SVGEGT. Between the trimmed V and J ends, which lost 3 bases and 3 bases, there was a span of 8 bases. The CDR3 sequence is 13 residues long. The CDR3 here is CASSYAGDYGYTF. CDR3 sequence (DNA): TGTGCCAGCAGTTATGCAGGGGACTATGGCTACACCTTC.

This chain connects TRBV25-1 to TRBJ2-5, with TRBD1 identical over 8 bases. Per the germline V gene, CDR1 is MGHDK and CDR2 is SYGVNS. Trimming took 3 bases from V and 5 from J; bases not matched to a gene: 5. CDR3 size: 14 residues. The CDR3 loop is CASSDNRGSETQYF. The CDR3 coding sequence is TGTGCCAGCAGTGACAACAGGGGGTCGGAGACCCAGTACTTC.

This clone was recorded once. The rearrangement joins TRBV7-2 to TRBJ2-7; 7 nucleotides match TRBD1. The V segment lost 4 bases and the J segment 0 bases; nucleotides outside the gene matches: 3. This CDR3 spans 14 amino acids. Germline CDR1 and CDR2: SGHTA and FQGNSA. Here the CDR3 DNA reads TGTGCCAGCAGCTCCCGACAGGGCTCCTACGAGCAGTACTTC. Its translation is CASSSRQGSYEQYF.

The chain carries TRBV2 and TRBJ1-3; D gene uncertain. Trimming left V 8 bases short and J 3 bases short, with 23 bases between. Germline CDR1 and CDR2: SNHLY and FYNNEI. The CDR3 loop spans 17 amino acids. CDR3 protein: CASAKEGTSLIGNTIYF. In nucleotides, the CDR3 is TGTGCCAGCGCGAAGGAGGGAACTTCTTTGATTGGAAACACCATATATTTT.

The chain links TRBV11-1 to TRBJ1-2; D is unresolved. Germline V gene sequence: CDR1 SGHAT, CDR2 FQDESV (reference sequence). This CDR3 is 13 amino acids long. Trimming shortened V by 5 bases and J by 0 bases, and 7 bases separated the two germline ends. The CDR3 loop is CASSASSNYGYTF. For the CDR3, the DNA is TGTGCCAGCAGCGCGAGCTCTAACTATGGCTACACCTTC.

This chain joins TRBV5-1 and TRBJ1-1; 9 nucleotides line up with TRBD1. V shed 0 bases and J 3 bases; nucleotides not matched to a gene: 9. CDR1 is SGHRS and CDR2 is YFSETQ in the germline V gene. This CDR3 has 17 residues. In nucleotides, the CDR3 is TGCGCCAGCAGCTTGGGACAGGGGGGTTTTAAAGACACTGAAGCTTTCTTT. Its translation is CASSLGQGGFKDTEAFF.

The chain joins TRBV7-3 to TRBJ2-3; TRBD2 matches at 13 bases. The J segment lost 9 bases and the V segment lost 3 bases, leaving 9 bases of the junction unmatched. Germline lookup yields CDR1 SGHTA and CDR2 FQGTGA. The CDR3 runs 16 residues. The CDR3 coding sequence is TGTGCCAGCAGCTTCGGACTAGCGGGGGTCGAAGGAACGCAGTATTTT. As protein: CASSFGLAGVEGTQYF.

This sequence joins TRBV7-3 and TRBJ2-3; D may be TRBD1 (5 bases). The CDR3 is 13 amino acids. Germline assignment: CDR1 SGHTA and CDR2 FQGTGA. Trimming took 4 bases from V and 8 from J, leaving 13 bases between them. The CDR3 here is CASSSDIRGTQYF. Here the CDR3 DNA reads TGTGCCAGCAGCTCGGACATCCGAGGTACGCAGTATTTT.

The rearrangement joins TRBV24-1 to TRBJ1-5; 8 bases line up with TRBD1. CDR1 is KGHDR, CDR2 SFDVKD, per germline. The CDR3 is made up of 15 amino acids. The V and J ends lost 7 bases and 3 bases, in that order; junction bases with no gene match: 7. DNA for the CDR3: TGTGCCACCAGGTACGGACAGGGTGACAATCAGCCCCAGCATTTT. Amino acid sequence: CATRYGQGDNQPQHF.

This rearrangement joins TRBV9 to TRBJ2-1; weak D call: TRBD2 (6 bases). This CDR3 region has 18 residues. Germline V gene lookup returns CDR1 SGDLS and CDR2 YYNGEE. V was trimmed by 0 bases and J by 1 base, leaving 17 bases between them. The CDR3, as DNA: TGTGCCAGCAGCGTAGAGGTCCGACGGGCGGGGTCCTACAATGAGCAGTTCTTC. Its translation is CASSVEVRRAGSYNEQFF.

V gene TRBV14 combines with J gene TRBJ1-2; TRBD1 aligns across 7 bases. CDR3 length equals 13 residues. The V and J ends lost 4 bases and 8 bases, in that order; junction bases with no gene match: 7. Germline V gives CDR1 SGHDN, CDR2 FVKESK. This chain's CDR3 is CASSLDRVGGYTF. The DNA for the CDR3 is TGTGCCAGCAGCCTTGACAGGGTGGGAGGCTACACCTTC.

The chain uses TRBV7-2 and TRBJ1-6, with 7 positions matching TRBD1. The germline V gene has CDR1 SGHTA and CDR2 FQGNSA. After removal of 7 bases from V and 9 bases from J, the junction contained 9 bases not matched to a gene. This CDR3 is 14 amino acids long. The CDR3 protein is CASNRQGGGSPLHF. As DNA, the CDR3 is TGTGCCAGCAACCGACAGGGTGGGGGTTCACCCCTCCACTTT.

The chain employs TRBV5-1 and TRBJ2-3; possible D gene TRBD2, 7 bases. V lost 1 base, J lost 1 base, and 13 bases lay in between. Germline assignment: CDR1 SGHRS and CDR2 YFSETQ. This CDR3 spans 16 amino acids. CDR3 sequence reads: CASSLNRGAGTDTQYF. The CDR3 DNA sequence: TGCGCCAGCAGCTTGAATCGGGGGGCTGGCACAGATACGCAGTATTTT.

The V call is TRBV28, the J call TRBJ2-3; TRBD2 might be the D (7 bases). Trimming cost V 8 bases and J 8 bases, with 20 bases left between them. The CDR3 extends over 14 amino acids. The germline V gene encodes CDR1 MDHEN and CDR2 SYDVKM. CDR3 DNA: TGTGCCAGCTGGGCTAGGGGGGGTGCTGCTACGCAGTATTTT. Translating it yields CASWARGGAATQYF.

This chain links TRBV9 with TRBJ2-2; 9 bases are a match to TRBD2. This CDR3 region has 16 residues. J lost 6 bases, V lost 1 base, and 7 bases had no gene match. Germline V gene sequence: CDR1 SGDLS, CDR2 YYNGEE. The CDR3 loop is CASSVFGTSFSGELFF. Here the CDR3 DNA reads TGTGCCAGCAGCGTATTCGGGACTAGCTTCTCCGGGGAGCTGTTTTTT.

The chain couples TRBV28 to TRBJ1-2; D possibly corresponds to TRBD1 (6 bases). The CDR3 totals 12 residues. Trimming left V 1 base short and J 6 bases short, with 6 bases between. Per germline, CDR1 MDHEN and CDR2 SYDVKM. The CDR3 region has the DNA TGTGCCAGCAGTTTATACAGGGATGGCTACACCTTC. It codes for CASSLYRDGYTF.

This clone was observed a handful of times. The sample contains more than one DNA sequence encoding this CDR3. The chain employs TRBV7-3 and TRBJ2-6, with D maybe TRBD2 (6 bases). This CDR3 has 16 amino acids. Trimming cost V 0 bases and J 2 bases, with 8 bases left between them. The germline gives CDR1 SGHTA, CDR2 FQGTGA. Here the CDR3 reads CASSLTGGTGANVLTF. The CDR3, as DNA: TGTGCCAGCAGCTTAACTGGCGGGACTGGGGCCAACGTCCTGACTTTC.

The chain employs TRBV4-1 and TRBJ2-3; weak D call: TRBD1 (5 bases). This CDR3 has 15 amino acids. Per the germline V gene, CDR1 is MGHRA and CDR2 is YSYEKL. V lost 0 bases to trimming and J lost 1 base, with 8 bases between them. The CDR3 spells CASSQDQGGTDTQYF. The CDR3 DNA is TGCGCCAGCAGCCAAGATCAAGGGGGCACAGATACGCAGTATTTT.

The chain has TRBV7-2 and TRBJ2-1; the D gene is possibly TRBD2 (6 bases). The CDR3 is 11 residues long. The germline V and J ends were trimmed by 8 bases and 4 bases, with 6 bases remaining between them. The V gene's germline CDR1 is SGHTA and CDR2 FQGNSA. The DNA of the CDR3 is TGTGCCAGCGGACTATACAATGAGCAGTTCTTC. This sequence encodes CASGLYNEQFF.

Here the CDR3 DNA reads TGTGCCAGCAGGGGCGGCGCGGGGGCCCAGCATTTT. Protein sequence: CASRGGAGAQHF. This chain links TRBV6-5 with TRBJ1-5; TRBD1 is a possible D gene (5 bases). CDR3 length: 12 amino acids. Germline loops: CDR1 MNHEY, CDR2 SVGAGI. With 6 bases removed from V and 11 bases from J, the gap between germline ends came to 14 bases.

This CDR3 is CASSPGAGQGNEKLFF. The CDR3 nucleotides read TGTGCCAGCAGCCCGGGCGCGGGACAGGGTAATGAAAAACTGTTTTTT. The chain employs TRBV5-4 and TRBJ1-4; TRBD1 agrees at 9 bases. The length of the CDR3 is 16 residues. Losses at the gene ends were 4 bases for V and 4 bases for J; bases not matched to a gene: 8. The germline V gene has CDR1 SGHNT and CDR2 YYREEE (reference sequence).

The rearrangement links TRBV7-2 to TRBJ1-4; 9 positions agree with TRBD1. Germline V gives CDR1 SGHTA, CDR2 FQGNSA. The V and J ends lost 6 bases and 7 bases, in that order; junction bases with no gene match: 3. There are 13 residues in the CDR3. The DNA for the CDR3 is TGTGCCAGCAGTTCGGGACAGGGTGAAAAACTGTTTTTT. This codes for CASSSGQGEKLFF.

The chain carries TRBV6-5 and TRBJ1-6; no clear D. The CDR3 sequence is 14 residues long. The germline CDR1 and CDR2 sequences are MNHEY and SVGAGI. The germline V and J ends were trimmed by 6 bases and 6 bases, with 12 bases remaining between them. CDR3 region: CASRREVSNSPLHF. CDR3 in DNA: TGTGCCAGCAGGAGGGAGGTGTCTAATTCACCCCTCCACTTT.

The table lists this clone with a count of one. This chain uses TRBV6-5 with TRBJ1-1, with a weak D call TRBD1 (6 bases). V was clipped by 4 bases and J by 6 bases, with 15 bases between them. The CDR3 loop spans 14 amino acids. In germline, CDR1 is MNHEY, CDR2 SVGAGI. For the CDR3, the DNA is TGTGCCAGCAGTTTCAAGAACAGGGCTGCTGAAGCTTTCTTT. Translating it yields CASSFKNRAAEAFF.

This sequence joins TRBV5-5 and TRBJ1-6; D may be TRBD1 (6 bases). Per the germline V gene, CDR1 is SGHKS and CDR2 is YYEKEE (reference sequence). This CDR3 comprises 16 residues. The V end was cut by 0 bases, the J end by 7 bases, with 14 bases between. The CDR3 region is CASSLEGGGVNSPLHF. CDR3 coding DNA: TGTGCCAGCAGCTTGGAGGGTGGGGGCGTGAATTCACCCCTCCACTTT. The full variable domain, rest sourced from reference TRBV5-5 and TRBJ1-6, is DAGVTQSPTHLIKTRGQQVTLRCSPISGHKSVSWYQQVLGQGPQFIFQYYEKEERGRGNFPDRFSARQFPNYSSELNVNALLLGDSALYLCASSLEGGGVNSPLHFGNGTRLTVT.

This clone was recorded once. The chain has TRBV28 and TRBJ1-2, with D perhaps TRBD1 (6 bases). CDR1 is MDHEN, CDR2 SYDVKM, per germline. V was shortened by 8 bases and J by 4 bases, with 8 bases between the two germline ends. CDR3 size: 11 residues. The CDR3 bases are TGTGCCAGCGGACAGCTCTATGGCTACACCTTC. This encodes CASGQLYGYTF.